This record looks at one TCR beta chain sequence and its context. The antigen remains undetermined. The source of the sample is a study of identical twins. Study results and limitations: Not following the same donors, the study drew its conclusions from cross-sectional statistical analysis.

This CDR3 contains 13 residues. The ends lost 3 bases at V and 5 bases at J; junction bases unmatched: 2. Germline CDR1 reads SQVTM; CDR2 reads ANQGSEA. Through template switching, a universal primer site was introduced, and the cDNA contained unique molecular identifiers. One entry per CDR3 protein, called by TCRdb with MiXCR from the 5' RACE reads. The sample has approximately 190,000 distinct CDR3 sequences; 15% to 20% are singletons. The same sample was also studied in work on T cells expressing NK-cell markers. Per that study: In a few donors, dominant clonotypes made up about 28.3-65% of CD3+CD56-NKG2C+ cells.

The chain has TRBV29-1 and TRBJ2-1; TRBD2 agrees at 9 bases. This clonotype was sampled from a woman younger than 35 in good health. The sequencing input was CD8+ T cells sorted from blood. CDR3 loop: CSVDPSGDNEQFF. The CDR3 DNA reads as TGCAGCGTTGACCCTAGCGGGGACAATGAGCAGTTCTTC.